This TCR beta chain was found in a study of OX40 agonist ivuxolimab in advanced cancers. Study summary: Patients got intravenous ivuxolimab at 0.01 to 10 mg/kg every 2 weeks. Patients with prior anti-PD-1, anti-PD-L1 or anti-CTLA-4 therapy were eligible; about 41% had some. Those enrolled were approximately 78% male, with a mean age of 60 years and ages from roughly 20 to 85.

The CDR3 is made up of 17 amino acids. Trimming removed 5 bases at V and 0 bases at J, with 19 bases between. CDR1 is LGHNA, CDR2 YNFKEQ, per germline. General study findings and limits: Clonal expansion in partial responders at 0.1-3.0 mg/kg ranked among the lowest.

This clone was observed once. The antigen is unknown. Data came from immunoSEQ multiplex PCR; TCRdb stores just in-frame clones and leaves some out. The repertoire includes fewer than 30,000 clones, 81% of them detected once, and about 30% sits in the top ten. The material was CD4+ or CD8+ T cells sorted from blood, obtained in a trial of the OX40 agonist ivuxolimab. The chain uses TRBV4-2 and TRBJ1-1; unclear D gene. The source of this sequence is an adult with an advanced solid tumor such as melanoma, head and neck, liver or kidney cancer. The CDR3 loop is CASSNKAIGIMNTEAFF. As DNA, the CDR3 is TGTGCCAGCAGCAATAAAGCGATCGGGATCATGAACACTGAAGCTTTCTTT.